A selection of T cell receptor beta chains follows, all from one sample in a study of cytomegalovirus exposure and HLA in healthy donors. The repertoire was sequenced with immunoSEQ multiplex PCR; TCRdb's copy has only in-frame clones and lacks some. Of some 120,000 clones detected, roughly 77% appear once; the ten largest clones hold roughly 2%. The sample comprised PBMCs. The receptors here all came from a man younger than 30 in good health and CMV-seronegative. CDR3s include the opening cysteine and the closing phenylalanine or tryptophan. Fields, in order: D gene, V gene, J gene, clone size, CDR3 length, CDR3 protein, CDR3 DNA. The D gene is left open where the match is weak. Some rows have no size entry. The others give once, few or many, or a class for an expanded clone.

d_call: TRBD2; v_call: TRBV7-3; j_call: TRBJ2-3; clone_size: NA; cdr3_length: 17; cdr3_aa: CASSLLPGLAGTDTQYF; cdr3_nt: TGTGCCAGCAGCTTACTTCCGGGACTAGCGGGGACAGATACGCAGTATTTT
d_call: NA; v_call: TRBV5-4; j_call: TRBJ1-2; clone_size: NA; cdr3_length: 15; cdr3_aa: CASSPNRATNYGYTF; cdr3_nt: TGTGCCAGCAGCCCTAACAGGGCTACTAACTATGGCTACACCTTC
d_call: NA; v_call: TRBV4-2; j_call: TRBJ2-7; clone_size: few; cdr3_length: 14; cdr3_aa: CASSHEGRRLEQYF; cdr3_nt: TGTGCCAGCAGCCATGAGGGGAGGAGGCTCGAGCAGTACTTC
d_call: TRBD1; v_call: TRBV4-1; j_call: TRBJ1-1; clone_size: NA; cdr3_length: 18; cdr3_aa: CASSQLLGTGGVDTEAFF; cdr3_nt: TGCGCCAGCAGCCAACTCCTCGGGACAGGGGGAGTTGACACTGAAGCTTTCTTT
d_call: TRBD2; v_call: TRBV25-1; j_call: TRBJ2-3; clone_size: NA; cdr3_length: 13; cdr3_aa: CASTSGGENTQYF; cdr3_nt: TGTGCCAGCACTAGCGGGGGGGAAAATACGCAGTATTTT
d_call: TRBD1; v_call: TRBV11-2; j_call: TRBJ2-7; clone_size: NA; cdr3_length: 12; cdr3_aa: CASSFDRDRTYF; cdr3_nt: TGTGCCAGCAGCTTCGACCGGGACAGAACGTACTTC
d_call: NA; v_call: TRBV7-2; j_call: TRBJ2-1; clone_size: once; cdr3_length: 14; cdr3_aa: CASSSQTGLQEQFF; cdr3_nt: TGTGCCAGCAGCTCTCAAACAGGGTTGCAAGAGCAGTTCTTC
d_call: TRBD2; v_call: TRBV6-5; j_call: TRBJ2-7; clone_size: NA; cdr3_length: 12; cdr3_aa: CASTSGGAVQYF; cdr3_nt: TGTGCCAGCACAAGCGGGGGGGCAGTACAGTACTTC
d_call: NA; v_call: TRBV10-3; j_call: TRBJ2-2; clone_size: NA; cdr3_length: 14; cdr3_aa: CAISAPRGSGELFF; cdr3_nt: TGTGCCATCAGTGCGCCCAGGGGTTCCGGGGAGCTGTTTTTT
d_call: NA; v_call: TRBV19; j_call: TRBJ1-2; clone_size: NA; cdr3_length: 14; cdr3_aa: CASSTITGRHGYTF; cdr3_nt: TGTGCCAGTAGTACCATAACAGGGAGACATGGCTACACCTTC
d_call: NA; v_call: TRBV25-1; j_call: TRBJ2-7; clone_size: NA; cdr3_length: 15; cdr3_aa: CASSDNLGSSYEQYF; cdr3_nt: TGTGCCAGCAGTGATAACTTGGGGAGCTCCTACGAGCAGTACTTC
d_call: NA; v_call: TRBV2; j_call: TRBJ1-2; clone_size: NA; cdr3_length: 12; cdr3_aa: CASSVQSYGYTF; cdr3_nt: TGTGCCAGCAGTGTACAGAGCTATGGCTACACCTTC
d_call: NA; v_call: TRBV6-6; j_call: TRBJ1-1; clone_size: NA; cdr3_length: 11; cdr3_aa: CASQGHTEAFF; cdr3_nt: TGTGCCAGTCAGGGGCACACTGAAGCTTTCTTT
d_call: TRBD1; v_call: TRBV9; j_call: TRBJ1-2; clone_size: NA; cdr3_length: 15; cdr3_aa: CASSVGQGQSYGYTF; cdr3_nt: TGTGCCAGCAGCGTAGGACAGGGGCAGTCCTATGGCTACACCTTC
d_call: TRBD1; v_call: TRBV10-3; j_call: TRBJ1-5; clone_size: few; cdr3_length: 13; cdr3_aa: CAIKQGANQPQHF; cdr3_nt: TGTGCCATCAAACAGGGGGCAAATCAGCCCCAGCATTTT
d_call: NA; v_call: TRBV5-4; j_call: TRBJ2-7; clone_size: NA; cdr3_length: 14; cdr3_aa: CASSLGQESYEQYF; cdr3_nt: TGTGCCAGCAGCTTGGGACAGGAATCCTACGAGCAGTACTTC
d_call: NA; v_call: TRBV6-1; j_call: TRBJ1-3; clone_size: NA; cdr3_length: 15; cdr3_aa: CASRVEVNSGNTIYF; cdr3_nt: TGTGCCAGCCGAGTGGAGGTCAACTCTGGAAACACCATATATTTT
d_call: NA; v_call: TRBV19; j_call: TRBJ2-3; clone_size: NA; cdr3_length: 13; cdr3_aa: CASSWYFSDTQYF; cdr3_nt: TGTGCCAGTAGTTGGTACTTTTCAGATACGCAGTATTTT
d_call: NA; v_call: TRBV5-6; j_call: TRBJ1-4; clone_size: NA; cdr3_length: 13; cdr3_aa: CASSLTAAEKLFF; cdr3_nt: TGTGCCAGCAGCTTGACAGCGGCCGAAAAACTGTTTTTT
d_call: NA; v_call: TRBV6-5; j_call: TRBJ2-7; clone_size: NA; cdr3_length: 15; cdr3_aa: CASSYSGTFSYEQYF; cdr3_nt: TGTGCCAGCAGTTACTCGGGGACATTCTCCTACGAGCAGTACTTC
d_call: TRBD1; v_call: TRBV29-1; j_call: TRBJ1-2; clone_size: NA; cdr3_length: 15; cdr3_aa: CSVDYPGRGIYGYTF; cdr3_nt: TGCAGCGTTGATTACCCCGGCAGGGGGATCTATGGCTACACCTTC
d_call: NA; v_call: TRBV11-2; j_call: TRBJ1-1; clone_size: NA; cdr3_length: 14; cdr3_aa: CASSLGQGTPGAFF; cdr3_nt: TGTGCCAGCAGCTTAGGGCAGGGCACCCCCGGGGCTTTCTTT
d_call: NA; v_call: TRBV11-2; j_call: TRBJ1-2; clone_size: few; cdr3_length: 13; cdr3_aa: CASTPGGHYGYTF; cdr3_nt: TGTGCCAGCACCCCGGGGGGGCACTATGGCTACACCTTC
d_call: NA; v_call: TRBV2; j_call: TRBJ1-1; clone_size: few; cdr3_length: 13; cdr3_aa: CASSMEGRTEAFF; cdr3_nt: TGTGCCAGCAGTATGGAGGGTAGGACTGAAGCTTTCTTT
d_call: NA; v_call: TRBV5-1; j_call: TRBJ2-3; clone_size: NA; cdr3_length: 15; cdr3_aa: CASSFGLAGTDTQYF; cdr3_nt: TGCGCCAGCAGCTTTGGGCTAGCCGGCACAGATACGCAGTATTTT
d_call: NA; v_call: TRBV19; j_call: TRBJ2-7; clone_size: NA; cdr3_length: 13; cdr3_aa: CASSIGTEYEQYF; cdr3_nt: TGTGCCAGTAGTATAGGAACAGAGTACGAGCAGTACTTC
d_call: TRBD1; v_call: TRBV5-4; j_call: TRBJ1-5; clone_size: once; cdr3_length: 13; cdr3_aa: CASSEDREKPQHF; cdr3_nt: TGTGCCAGCAGCGAGGACAGGGAGAAGCCCCAGCATTTT
d_call: NA; v_call: TRBV5-4; j_call: TRBJ2-7; clone_size: NA; cdr3_length: 13; cdr3_aa: CASSLSSSYEQYF; cdr3_nt: TGTGCCAGCAGCTTATCGAGCTCCTACGAGCAGTACTTC
d_call: NA; v_call: TRBV6-5; j_call: TRBJ2-7; clone_size: NA; cdr3_length: 15; cdr3_aa: CASSYGGGGPYEQYF; cdr3_nt: TGTGCCAGCAGTTACGGTGGTGGAGGGCCCTACGAGCAGTACTTC
d_call: TRBD1; v_call: TRBV7-9; j_call: TRBJ2-2; clone_size: few; cdr3_length: 15; cdr3_aa: CASSLTGTGKGELFF; cdr3_nt: TGTGCCAGCAGCTTAACCGGGACAGGGAAGGGGGAGCTGTTTTTT
d_call: TRBD1; v_call: TRBV11-1; j_call: TRBJ2-3; clone_size: NA; cdr3_length: 15; cdr3_aa: CASSLEGQGADTQYF; cdr3_nt: TGTGCCAGCAGCTTAGAGGGACAGGGCGCAGATACGCAGTATTTT
d_call: NA; v_call: TRBV28; j_call: TRBJ2-3; clone_size: NA; cdr3_length: 15; cdr3_aa: CASSPQRTGPDTQYF; cdr3_nt: TGTGCCAGCAGTCCCCAACGAACAGGTCCCGATACGCAGTATTTT
d_call: NA; v_call: TRBV6-4; j_call: TRBJ2-5; clone_size: NA; cdr3_length: 16; cdr3_aa: CASSASGEWRGETQYF; cdr3_nt: TGTGCCAGCAGCGCCTCGGGAGAGTGGAGAGGGGAGACCCAGTACTTC
d_call: NA; v_call: TRBV7-2; j_call: TRBJ1-2; clone_size: few; cdr3_length: 15; cdr3_aa: CASSLGGVDSRGYTF; cdr3_nt: TGTGCCAGCAGCTTAGGGGGGGTTGATTCGCGCGGCTACACCTTC
d_call: NA; v_call: TRBV19; j_call: TRBJ1-1; clone_size: NA; cdr3_length: 15; cdr3_aa: CASSIGGAFSFQAFF; cdr3_nt: TGTGCCAGTAGTATAGGGGGCGCATTCTCTTTTCAAGCTTTCTTT
d_call: NA; v_call: TRBV7-5; j_call: TRBJ1-1; clone_size: once; cdr3_length: 13; cdr3_aa: CARSLAGLTEAFF; cdr3_nt: TGTGCCAGAAGCTTAGCGGGTCTTACTGAAGCTTTCTTT
d_call: NA; v_call: TRBV5-8; j_call: TRBJ2-7; clone_size: NA; cdr3_length: 12; cdr3_aa: CAGAMSSYEQYF; cdr3_nt: TGTGCCGGAGCAATGAGCTCCTACGAGCAGTACTTC
d_call: NA; v_call: TRBV6-6; j_call: TRBJ1-1; clone_size: NA; cdr3_length: 14; cdr3_aa: CASSPGPRGTEAFF; cdr3_nt: TGTGCCAGCAGCCCCGGGCCCAGGGGAACTGAAGCTTTCTTT
d_call: NA; v_call: TRBV5-6; j_call: TRBJ1-2; clone_size: few; cdr3_length: 13; cdr3_aa: CASSLVHINGYTF; cdr3_nt: TGTGCCAGCAGCTTGGTACATATAAATGGCTACACCTTC
d_call: TRBD1; v_call: TRBV5-6; j_call: TRBJ2-7; clone_size: few; cdr3_length: 15; cdr3_aa: CASSFGTGVIGEQYF; cdr3_nt: TGTGCCAGCAGCTTTGGGACAGGGGTTATCGGCGAGCAGTACTTC
d_call: TRBD2; v_call: TRBV6-1; j_call: TRBJ2-3; clone_size: few; cdr3_length: 16; cdr3_aa: CASSEPAGVSTDTQYF; cdr3_nt: TGTGCCAGCAGTGAACCCGCGGGGGTTTCCACAGATACGCAGTATTTT